One and the same sample provided the 30 T cell receptor beta chains below, sequenced in a study of Ad26.COV2.S vaccination and SARS-CoV-2 variants. TCRdb's table, derived via immunoSEQ multiplex PCR, lists solely in-frame clones and lacks some. In the table there are roughly 420,000 clones, around nine tenths of which are singletons. The treatment: around 19 received Ad26.COV2.S at low or high dose, single or two shots; several received placebo; per-sample allocation not given. The investigators took samples on day 63 after the first vaccine or placebo injection. The starting material was peripheral blood, obtained in a trial of Ad26.COV2.S vaccine versus placebo. The receptor source for this set is a person aged 18-65 years who received the Ad26.COV2.S COVID-19 vaccine or a placebo.

The chain joins TRBV3-1 (or the pseudogene TRBV3-2) to TRBJ1-2; 8 bases are shared with TRBD1. Trimming cost V 3 bases and J 3 bases; bases outside gene matches: 9. Germline assignment: CDR1 LGHDT and CDR2 YNNKEL (reference sequence). The length of the CDR3 is 16 residues. The CDR3 coding sequence is TGTGCCAGCAGCCACCGGGACAGGCGACCCCACTATGGCTACACCTTC. Amino acid sequence: CASSHRDRRPHYGYTF.

This rearrangement joins TRBV15 to TRBJ1-2; D gene ambiguous. The CDR3 is made up of 13 amino acids. Looked up from germline, CDR1 is LNHNV and CDR2 is YYDKDF (reference sequence). The V gene lost 0 bases and the J gene lost 4 bases, with 6 bases spanning the gap. CDR3: CATSRDMSYGYTF. CDR3 DNA: TGTGCCACCAGCAGAGATATGAGCTATGGCTACACCTTC.

The rearrangement links TRBV24-1 to TRBJ2-5, with D perhaps assigned TRBD1 or TRBD2 (5 bases each). The CDR3 runs 15 residues. The V and J ends lost 4 bases and 1 base respectively, with 12 bases between them. The germline V gene encodes CDR1 KGHDR and CDR2 SFDVKD. The CDR3 loop is CATSDSGQTQETQYF. The CDR3, as DNA: TGTGCCACCAGTGACAGCGGACAAACCCAAGAGACCCAGTACTTC.

The chain joins TRBV7-3 to TRBJ2-5; D could derive from TRBD1 or TRBD2 (7 bases each). The V gene lost 5 bases and the J gene lost 1 base, with 14 bases spanning the gap. CDR3 length: 15 residues. CDR1 SGHTA and CDR2 FQGTGA come from the germline V gene. This CDR3 reads CASSRQGGGQETQYF. In DNA, the CDR3 is TGTGCCAGCAGCCGACAGGGAGGGGGCCAAGAGACCCAGTACTTC.

The genes are TRBV7-9 and TRBJ2-1, with TRBD2 as a possible D gene (5 bases). Trimming took 1 base from V and 7 from J, leaving 11 bases between them. This CDR3 contains 14 residues. Germline assignment: CDR1 SEHNR and CDR2 FQNEAQ (reference sequence). This CDR3 reads CASSLGEGRNEQFF. The CDR3 DNA follows: TGTGCCAGCAGCTTAGGCGAGGGCAGAAATGAGCAGTTCTTC.

The CDR3 DNA is TGTGCCAGCAGCACAGGGACAGGGGACGTCGGGGAGCTGTTTTTT. It translates to CASSTGTGDVGELFF. The J gene is TRBJ2-2, the V gene TRBV9; TRBD1 aligns across 10 bases. Germline CDR1 SGDLS, CDR2 YYNGEE. Trimming took 4 bases from V and 7 from J; bases not matched to a gene: 7. The CDR3 sequence is 15 residues long.

This rearrangement joins TRBV29-1 to TRBJ2-1; TRBD2 aligns across 7 bases. The CDR3 has 15 amino acids. After removal of 6 bases from V and 8 bases from J, the junction contained 16 bases not matched to a gene. Germline V gene lookup returns CDR1 SQVTM and CDR2 ANQGSEA. Here the CDR3 reads CSVESLRGAGYEQFF. DNA of the CDR3: TGCAGCGTGGAATCCCTCCGGGGAGCGGGATATGAGCAGTTCTTC.

This chain joins TRBV10-3 and TRBJ2-3; the D gene is possibly TRBD2 (5 bases). CDR3 length: 14 residues. V gave up 8 bases and J gave up 0 bases, with 12 bases separating them. Germline CDR1 is ENHRY and CDR2 is SYGVKD. The CDR3 region is CAIGLGESTDTQYF. The CDR3 DNA reads as TGTGCCATCGGGCTCGGGGAGAGCACAGATACGCAGTATTTT.

The chain has TRBV9 and TRBJ1-2; D might be TRBD1 (6 bases). Germline V gene sequence: CDR1 SGDLS, CDR2 YYNGEE. The V end was cut by 0 bases, the J end by 8 bases, with 20 bases between. The CDR3 is made up of 16 amino acids. The CDR3 region has the DNA TGTGCCAGCAGCGTAGCGGGGGGGCGCGGCGGGTACGGCTACACCTTC. Its protein product is CASSVAGGRGGYGYTF.

The genes are TRBV7-8 and TRBJ2-5, with D maybe TRBD1 (6 bases). CDR1 and CDR2 (germline): SGHVS, FQNEAQ. V gave up 5 bases and J gave up 2 bases, with 21 bases separating them. This CDR3 region has 17 residues. In nucleotides, the CDR3 is TGTGCCAGCAGCCCTCCGGGACACAAGACCCGTCAAGAGACCCAGTACTTC. Amino acids: CASSPPGHKTRQETQYF.

The V gene is TRBV5-5, the J gene TRBJ2-5, with 8 positions matching TRBD1. This CDR3 is built from 13 residues. In germline, CDR1 is SGHKS, CDR2 YYEKEE (reference sequence). V was clipped by 5 bases and J by 4 bases; unmatched bases: 4. The CDR3: CASSPDRGETQYF. CDR3 DNA sequence: TGTGCCAGCAGTCCCGACAGGGGAGAGACCCAGTACTTC.

This clone was seen a single time. This rearrangement joins TRBV6-5 to TRBJ1-5; D possibly corresponds to TRBD1 (5 bases). CDR1 is MNHEY, CDR2 SVGAGI, per germline. This CDR3 has 14 amino acids. Trimming removed 4 bases from V and 5 bases from J, with 12 bases in between. The CDR3 region is CASSSRGRDQPQHF. CDR3 DNA sequence: TGTGCCAGCAGTTCCCGGGGCAGAGATCAGCCCCAGCATTTT.

This clone was seen only once. The chain recombines TRBV4-3 with TRBJ2-2; no reliable D call. Germline V gene lookup returns CDR1 LGHNA and CDR2 YSLEER. Between the trimmed V and J ends, which lost 5 bases and 0 bases, there was a span of 7 bases. There are 14 residues in the CDR3. The CDR3 region is CASSFHTNTGELFF. The DNA for the CDR3 is TGCGCCAGCAGCTTCCACACGAACACCGGGGAGCTGTTTTTT.

The chain carries TRBV7-3 and TRBJ2-2, with D maybe TRBD1 (6 bases). Trimming pared 3 bases from V and 6 bases from J, leaving 11 bases between. CDR1 and CDR2 from the germline V gene are SGHTA and FQGTGA. This CDR3 comprises 14 residues. The CDR3 nucleotides are TGTGCCAGCAGCTTGGTAGGGGGTGCCGGGGAGCTGTTTTTT. Its protein is CASSLVGGAGELFF. The full variable domain, with the rest looked up from reference TRBV7-3 and TRBJ2-2, is GAGVSQTPSNKVTEKGKYVELRCDPISGHTALYWYRQSLGQGPEFLIYFQGTGAADDSGLPNDRFFAVRPEGSVSTLKIQRTERGDSAVYLCASSLVGGAGELFFGEGSRLTVL.

This clone turned up a few times. V gene TRBV27 combines with J gene TRBJ2-2; D is ambiguous. CDR1 MNHEY and CDR2 SMNVEV come from the germline V gene (reference sequence). Trimming shortened V by 2 bases and J by 5 bases, and 3 bases separated the two germline ends. The CDR3 consists of 12 residues. The CDR3 DNA sequence: TGTGCCAGCAGTTTACGGACCGGGGAGCTGTTTTTT. Residues: CASSLRTGELFF.

The V gene is TRBV28, the J gene TRBJ1-5, with 11 bases that match TRBD1. CDR3 size: 17 residues. Germline trimming cut 6 bases from V and 0 bases from J; bases unmatched to any gene: 7. CDR1 is MDHEN, CDR2 SYDVKM, per germline. CDR3 DNA sequence: TGTGCCAGCAGGGGACAGGGGGAAAGAGGTAGCAATCAGCCCCAGCATTTT. Amino acid sequence: CASRGQGERGSNQPQHF. Full variable domain (remainder filled in from reference TRBV28 and TRBJ1-5): DVKVTQSSRYLVKRTGEKVFLECVQDMDHENMFWYRQDPGLGLRLIYFSYDVKMKEKGDIPEGYSVSREKKERFSLILESASTNQTSMYLCASRGQGERGSNQPQHFGDGTRLSIL.

This clone has just one count. The J gene is TRBJ2-7, the V gene TRBV19; D call uncertain. This CDR3 has 13 amino acids. Germline loops: CDR1 LNHDA, CDR2 SQIVND (reference sequence). V was cut by 3 bases and J by 3 bases, with 9 bases left in between. Here the CDR3 reads CASSMAAVYEQYF. The CDR3 DNA sequence: TGTGCCAGTAGTATGGCAGCAGTCTACGAGCAGTACTTC.

The chain is built from TRBV10-2 and TRBJ1-2, with D unresolved. With 2 bases removed from V and 4 bases from J, the gap between germline ends came to 11 bases. The CDR3 consists of 14 residues. The V gene's germline CDR1 is WSHSY and CDR2 SAAADI. CDR3 in amino acids: CASSEAGLVYGYTF. As DNA, the CDR3 is TGCGCCAGCAGTGAGGCTGGCCTGGTCTATGGCTACACCTTC.

This chain uses TRBV4-1 with TRBJ1-1, with D hard to call. The germline V gene encodes CDR1 MGHRA and CDR2 YSYEKL. CDR3 size: 15 residues. Trimming removed 4 bases from V and 0 bases from J, with 12 bases in between. CDR3 protein: CASSRLTPLNTEAFF. Here the CDR3 DNA reads TGCGCCAGCAGCCGACTGACTCCGTTGAACACTGAAGCTTTCTTT.

The gene calls are TRBV7-2 and TRBJ2-7, with D uncertain. The CDR3 is made up of 13 amino acids. Trimming stripped 2 bases from V and 6 bases from J, with 11 bases between. From germline, CDR1 is SGHTA and CDR2 FQGNSA. CDR3 loop: CASSLLASGEQYF. CDR3 nucleotides: TGTGCCAGCAGCTTATTAGCTTCAGGCGAGCAGTACTTC.

The sample holds one count of this clone. The gene calls are TRBV6-2 or TRBV6-3 and TRBJ2-3; 8 bases map to TRBD1. The V segment lost 6 bases and the J segment 6 bases; nucleotides outside the gene matches: 11. CDR1 is MNHEY and CDR2 is SVGEGT in the germline V gene. The CDR3 has 15 residues. Written as DNA, the CDR3 is TGTGCCAGCAGCCTGGGACAGGCGCCAGCGGATACGCAGTATTTT. This codes for CASSLGQAPADTQYF.

V gene TRBV7-2 combines with J gene TRBJ1-1; the D gene is possibly TRBD1 (5 bases). V shed 6 bases and J shed 5 bases, with 16 bases lying between them. This CDR3 is 14 amino acids long. CDR1 SGHTA and CDR2 FQGNSA come from the germline V gene. The CDR3 DNA is TGTGCCAGCAGGGGGGTAGGGTCGTGGACTGAAGCTTTCTTT. This translates into CASRGVGSWTEAFF.

This chain connects TRBV18 to TRBJ2-7, with 10 bases fitting TRBD2. Germline CDR1 KGHSH, CDR2 LQKENI. CDR3 length equals 14 residues. Trimming removed 4 bases from V and 5 bases from J; junction bases left unmatched: 5. In nucleotides, the CDR3 is TGTGCCAGCTCACAGCGGGGGGGCAGTGACGAGCAGTACTTC. Translating gives CASSQRGGSDEQYF.

The chain combines TRBV28 with TRBJ1-5; D is undetermined. Germline V gene lookup returns CDR1 MDHEN and CDR2 SYDVKM. The CDR3 contains 16 residues. The germline V and J ends were trimmed by 2 bases and 0 bases, with 11 bases remaining between them. CDR3 amino acids: CASSLNSAYSNQPQHF. The CDR3, as DNA: TGTGCCAGCAGTTTAAATTCAGCTTATAGCAATCAGCCCCAGCATTTT.

V is TRBV3-1 (or the pseudogene TRBV3-2) and J is TRBJ2-3, with 8 positions matching TRBD2. The CDR3 sequence is 21 residues long. Looked up from germline, CDR1 is LGHDT and CDR2 is YNNKEL (reference sequence). Trimming removed 5 bases from V and 4 bases from J; junction bases left unmatched: 26. CDR3 in DNA: TGTGCCAGCAGCGACCAAGAGAGTAGCTTAGCGGGGCCCCCTGGGCCAGATACGCAGTATTTT. This gives the protein CASSDQESSLAGPPGPDTQYF.

The rearrangement uses TRBV6-4 and TRBJ2-2, with D unresolved. CDR3 size: 14 residues. Germline CDR1 reads MRHNA; CDR2 reads SNTAGT. Trimming removed 3 bases from V and 2 bases from J, with 7 bases in between. CDR3 nucleotides: TGTGCCAGCAGTGAGGGCCGTAACACCGGGGAGCTGTTTTTT. Its protein product is CASSEGRNTGELFF.

CDR3 bases: TGTGCCAGCAGCCCGACTAGACGGGAGACCCAGTACTTC. Encoded protein: CASSPTRRETQYF. The V call is TRBV3-1 (or the pseudogene TRBV3-2), the J call TRBJ2-5, with D perhaps matching TRBD2 (6 bases). In germline, CDR1 is LGHDT, CDR2 YNNKEL (reference sequence). The CDR3 is made up of 13 amino acids. Deletions cut 4 bases from V and 5 bases from J, with 11 bases between.

The chain couples TRBV30 to TRBJ2-1; 7 nucleotides line up with TRBD2. The CDR3 covers 14 residues. Germline CDR1 GTSNPN, CDR2 SVGIG (reference sequence). V dropped 8 bases and J dropped 4; count of bases not matched to a gene: 11. The CDR3 spells CARDVGGGYNEQFF. DNA for the CDR3: TGTGCCCGAGATGTGGGGGGGGGTTACAATGAGCAGTTCTTC.

This clone was seen just once. The chain is built from TRBV5-1 and TRBJ2-5; 7 bases are a match to TRBD1. The CDR3 contains 15 residues. Trimming removed 2 bases from V and 2 bases from J; junction bases left unmatched: 6. Germline V lookup: CDR1 SGHRS, CDR2 YFSETQ. CDR3 loop: CASSLRGRWQETQYF. CDR3 in DNA: TGCGCCAGCAGCTTAAGGGGGCGGTGGCAAGAGACCCAGTACTTC.

This chain connects TRBV5-4 to TRBJ1-1; perhaps TRBD1 as D (6 bases). V shed 1 base and J shed 2 bases, with 12 bases lying between them. Germline lookup yields CDR1 SGHNT and CDR2 YYREEE (reference sequence). This CDR3 has 15 amino acids. CDR3 sequence: CASSLLWGANTEAFF. The CDR3 DNA reads as TGTGCCAGCAGCTTGTTGTGGGGGGCAAACACTGAAGCTTTCTTT.